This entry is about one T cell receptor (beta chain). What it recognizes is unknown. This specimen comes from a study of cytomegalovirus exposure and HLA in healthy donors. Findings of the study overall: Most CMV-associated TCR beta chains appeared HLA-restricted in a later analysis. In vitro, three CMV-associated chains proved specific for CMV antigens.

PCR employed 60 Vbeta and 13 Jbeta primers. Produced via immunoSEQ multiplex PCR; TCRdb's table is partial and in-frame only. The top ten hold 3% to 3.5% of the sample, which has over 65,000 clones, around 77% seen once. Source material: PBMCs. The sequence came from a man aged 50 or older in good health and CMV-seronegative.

The CDR3 sequence: CASSYEAGTTNEQFF. The CDR3, as DNA: TGTGCCAGCAGTTACGAGGCAGGGACTACTAATGAGCAGTTCTTC. The chain uses TRBV6-6 and TRBJ2-1; 7 nucleotides match TRBD2. Per the germline V gene, CDR1 is MNHNY and CDR2 is SVGAGI (reference sequence). The CDR3 runs 15 residues. Trimming took 2 bases from V and 7 from J; bases not matched to a gene: 8.